This T cell receptor beta chain was observed in a study of T cell responses to AZD1222 COVID-19 vaccine. About the study: Pooling covered second doses at about 4 or about 12 weeks. Study-wide results and limits: Sampling that yielded the repertoires occurred only after the peak T cell response. At study baseline, merely about 6 AZD1222 recipients were seropositive.

A note on this clone: What it binds is unknown.

Deletions cut 4 bases from V and 3 bases from J, with 12 bases between. The CDR3 runs to 14 residues. Germline assignment: CDR1 SGHNT and CDR2 YYREEE (reference sequence). Data came from immunoSEQ multiplex PCR; TCRdb stores just in-frame clones and leaves some out. The sample holds about 170,000 clones, around 90% seen once. The input for sequencing was peripheral blood, taken on day 0 of AZD1222 vaccination. This sequence was found in an adult in good health. This chain connects TRBV5-4 to TRBJ2-3, with D hard to call. DNA of the CDR3: TGTGCCAGCAGCCCGACGGGCCGAACAGATACGCAGTATTTT. Protein: CASSPTGRTDTQYF. Full variable domain (rest looked up from reference TRBV5-4 and TRBJ2-3): ETGVTQSPTHLIKTRGQQVTLRCSSQSGHNTVSWYQQALGQGPQFIFQYYREEENGRGNFPPRFSGLQFPNYSSELNVNALELDDSALYLCASSPTGRTDTQYFGPGTRLTVL.